This record concerns one T cell receptor (beta chain) sequence. No antigen is known for it. Data came from immunoSEQ multiplex PCR; TCRdb stores just in-frame clones and leaves some out. The table includes roughly 90,000 clones, more than 80% detected once. Anyone with autoimmune disease history or systemic immunosuppression was excluded. With baseline, cycle 4 day 1, and cycle 7 day 1 as timepoints, blood was sampled. CDR1 and CDR2 from the germline V gene are SGHTA and FQGNSA. The V gene lost 5 bases and the J gene lost 2 bases, with 14 bases spanning the gap. The CDR3 runs to 15 residues. This record comes from a study of OX40 agonist ivuxolimab in advanced cancers. Study information: Three patients showed partial responses: one hepatocellular carcinoma and two cutaneous melanoma cases.

Findings and caveats of the study: CD4+ T cells averaged fewer expanded clones than CD8+ T cells.

The chain couples TRBV7-2 to TRBJ2-3; D may be TRBD2 (5 bases). This sample comprised CD4+ or CD8+ T cells sorted from blood, obtained in a trial of the OX40 agonist ivuxolimab. The TCR sequence derives from an adult with an advanced solid tumor such as melanoma, head and neck, liver or kidney cancer. In DNA form, the CDR3 reads TGTGCCAGCAGCCAAATCGGGGTGGTCACAGATACGCAGTATTTT. Translating it yields CASSQIGVVTDTQYF. The full variable domain, its missing parts supplied by reference TRBV7-2 and TRBJ2-3, is GAGVSQSPSNKVTEKGKDVELRCDPISGHTALYWYRQSLGQGLEFLIYFQGNSAPDKSGLPSDRFSAERTGGSVSTLTIQRTQQEDSAVYLCASSQIGVVTDTQYFGPGTRLTVL.